This TCR beta chain was identified in a study of cytomegalovirus exposure and HLA in healthy donors. Overall study results and limits: Rare TCR sequences predominated, though certain public TCRs were found in many donors.

Turning to this clone: Its antigen is unidentified.

The V gene end was trimmed by 3 bases and the J gene end by 5 bases; junction bases not matched to a gene: 5. This CDR3 region has 14 residues. Germline CDR1 and CDR2: SGHNT and YYREEE (reference sequence). PCR employed 60 Vbeta and 13 Jbeta primers. Only in-frame clones appear in the TCRdb table, and some are missing; sequencing was by immunoSEQ multiplex PCR. The repertoire holds around 220,000 clones, with roughly 70% as singletons. The V and J genes are TRBV5-4 and TRBJ2-3; 8 bases align to TRBD2. Sequenced input: PBMCs. The TCR was taken from a woman aged 25 to 39 in good health and CMV-seronegative. CDR3 DNA: TGTGCCAGCAGCTGGGGCGGGGGGCGAGATACGCAGTATTTT. Encoded protein: CASSWGGGRDTQYF.